This is a list of T cell receptor beta chains from one sample in a study of regulatory T cells in long-lasting Graves disease. One entry per CDR3 protein results from TCRdb running MiXCR on the multiplex PCR reads. The sample yields about 440,000 distinct CDR3 sequences, 14% to 15% seen once. These data were also reused for a study on T cells in Graves' hyperthyroidism and ophthalmopathy.

This specimen was peripheral blood mononuclear cells (PBMCs), taken at new diagnosis, from a patient treated with antithyroid drugs. These receptors were collected from a woman aged 30 to 39 with Graves disease. Each CDR3 is given with its conserved first and last residue. Each record gives: V gene, clone size, CDR3 protein. Part of the rows lack a size; the others show once, few, many or a class for expanded clones.

>TRBV20-1|few
CSARELQGPNQPQHF
>TRBV5-1|many
CASSLVVQRDRNEQFF
>TRBV30|many
CAFRPIGLPGTEAFF
>TRBV30|many
CAWARQGIYNEQFF
>TRBV28|.
CASSLSAGSHEQYF
>TRBV14|.
CASSHTLASGRAGSYEQYF
>TRBV3-1|many
CASSLNRAEQYF
>TRBV24-1|.
CATSGPYNRAYNEQFF
>TRBV3-1|few
CASSQGWQGNSPLHF
>TRBV20-1|few
CSARKFGGQANTGELFF
>TRBV9|many
CASSGGRGFETQYF
>TRBV29-1|many
CSVRTSGMSNEQFF
>TRBV2|many
CASTGDQIGGTDTQYF
>TRBV14|many
CASSTRRPSGIDGTDTQYF
>TRBV20-1|many
CSARGSRGNTGELFF
>TRBV7-9|.
CASSFHGEDTEAFF
>TRBV7-3|many
CASSQGQGPYEQYF
>TRBV24-1|.
CATSDLGQGANYNEQFF
>TRBV4-2|many
CASSPLGHGYTF
>TRBV5-6|.
CASSLVLERDSSYEQYF
>TRBV5-5|.
CASSSQGGVLGNEQFF
>TRBV29-1|many
CSVERGGGPSTDTQYF
>TRBV12-3/TRBV12-4|many
CASKTYSGEYEQYF
>TRBV3-1|once
CASSQYGKGDSPLHF
>TRBV7-3|many
CASTSGSGTDTQYF
>TRBV11-2|many
CASSRTRSYNEQFF
>TRBV30|few
CAWSVRGQGGQPQHF
>TRBV28|many
CASSEREITGELFF
>TRBV27|many
CASSHLPGTSPLSIHHTQYF
>TRBV28|many
CASSTQAGGVTDTQYF
>TRBV5-1|.
CASSFGTGAVYEQYF
>TRBV10-3|.
CAISGQGLGPFGSQYF
>TRBV10-3|many
CAISEMVDRYTF
>TRBV7-9|.
CASSLRDRSYEQYF
>TRBV7-2|many
CASSLGRAFDGYTF
>TRBV25-1|.
CASSDDRPNEKLFF
>TRBV29-1|.
CSVTRGGEKLFF
>TRBV12-3/TRBV12-4|many
CASSLARGGLSAYNEQFF
>TRBV20-1|many
CSARDPWGDHNEQFF
>TRBV3-1|many
CASSQERAIEQYF
>TRBV7-9|.
CASSSRDRGNTEAFF
>TRBV20-1|many
CSAGTGNYEQYF
>TRBV4-1|.
CASSQDRGASGRSWNEQFF